This passage covers 9 T cell receptor beta chains from one sample sequenced in a study of blood T cell repertoires in COVID-19 (dated by TCRdb to the early 2020s). Library prep was done by the immunoSEQ multiplex PCR assay. Held by TCRdb, this immuneACCESS table contains in-frame sequences only and omits some clones. Under half of the omission traces to an unresolved V gene where checked; the cause of the rest is unknown. The sample table lists about 290,000 clones, roughly 80% of them with a count of one. The ten largest clonotypes hold about 4% of the sample. The source material was peripheral blood. Source of these receptors: a woman aged 45-65 years with active or convalescent COVID-19.

The gene calls are TRBV27 and TRBJ1-2; D perhaps matches TRBD1 (5 bases). The length of the CDR3 is 16 residues. The germline gives CDR1 MNHEY, CDR2 SMNVEV (reference sequence). The V gene lost 2 bases and the J gene lost 3 bases, with 16 bases spanning the gap. CDR3 residues: CASSLRAAGRYYGYTF. The CDR3 DNA reads as TGTGCCAGCAGTTTAAGGGCGGCGGGACGCTACTATGGCTACACCTTC.

A single count supports this clone. The chain employs TRBV21-1 and TRBJ2-7; the DNA was not compared with TRBD2, the D call given in the table. TRBV21-1 is recorded as a pseudogene. The CDR3 extends over 13 amino acids. DNA for the CDR3: TGTGCCATCCCTAGCGGGAGGTCCTACGAGCAGTACTTC. Amino acids: CAIPSGRSYEQYF.

This clone has just a few counts. The chain couples TRBV7-3 to TRBJ2-2; D may be TRBD1 (6 bases). This CDR3 is 15 amino acids long. The V gene's germline CDR1 is SGHTA and CDR2 FQGTGA. Between the trimmed V and J ends, which lost 4 bases and 1 base, there was a span of 10 bases. The CDR3 nucleotides read TGTGCCAGCAGCTCGAGGGACAAGAACACCGGGGAGCTGTTTTTT. It specifies CASSSRDKNTGELFF.

The V gene is TRBV9, the J gene TRBJ2-1, with TRBD2 identical over 10 bases. The CDR3 spans 14 residues. Germline loops: CDR1 SGDLS, CDR2 YYNGEE. V was clipped by 1 base and J by 8 bases; unmatched bases: 3. The CDR3 loop reads CASSVTSGMDEQFF. The DNA for the CDR3 is TGTGCCAGCAGCGTAACTAGCGGGATGGATGAGCAGTTCTTC.

The rearrangement uses TRBV19 and TRBJ1-1; a weak D match, TRBD1 (6 bases). V lost 4 bases and J 6 bases, leaving 15 bases between the germline ends. This CDR3 contains 14 residues. Germline V lookup: CDR1 LNHDA, CDR2 SQIVND (reference sequence). Written as DNA, the CDR3 is TGTGCCAGTAGTACAACAGGGTTTATTGCTGAAGCTTTCTTT. Its protein product is CASSTTGFIAEAFF.

V usage is TRBV19 and J usage is TRBJ2-4, with D perhaps TRBD2 (5 bases). The V and J ends lost 5 bases and 3 bases respectively, with 11 bases between them. CDR1 and CDR2 from the germline V gene are LNHDA and SQIVND (reference sequence). The CDR3 runs to 14 residues. The chain's CDR3 is CASSYEGVKNIQYF. In DNA, the CDR3 is TGTGCCAGTAGTTATGAGGGAGTCAAAAACATTCAGTACTTC.

The chain is built from TRBV5-1 and TRBJ2-6; maybe TRBD1 (6 bases). Germline CDR1 SGHRS, CDR2 YFSETQ. V was shortened by 6 bases and J by 0 bases, with 19 bases between the two germline ends. CDR3 size: 18 residues. CDR3 residues: CASTQQGTPSSGANVLTF. DNA of the CDR3: TGCGCCAGCACCCAACAGGGCACCCCAAGCTCTGGGGCCAACGTCCTGACTTTC.

This clone came up once. Other DNA sequences of this sample code for an identical CDR3. The rearrangement uses TRBV6-5 and TRBJ2-7, with 12 nucleotides matching TRBD2. CDR3 length: 13 residues. The germline gives CDR1 MNHEY, CDR2 SVGAGI. Trimming removed 6 bases from V and 6 bases from J; junction bases left unmatched: 3. This CDR3 reads CASSSGLAGEQYF. CDR3 nucleotides: TGTGCCAGCAGCTCGGGACTAGCGGGCGAGCAGTACTTC.

The chain recombines TRBV7-9 with TRBJ1-6; D is possibly TRBD1 (6 bases). The CDR3 sequence is 16 residues long. The germline V gene has CDR1 SEHNR and CDR2 FQNEAQ (reference sequence). V lost 6 bases and J lost 5, with 17 bases in between. CDR3 in DNA: TGTGCCAGCAGGGATACAGGGAGTCGAAATAATTCACCCCTCCACTTT. It encodes CASRDTGSRNNSPLHF. Filled out from reference TRBV7-9 and TRBJ1-6, the complete variable domain reads DTGVSQNPRHKITKRGQNVTFRCDPISEHNRLYWYRQTLGQGPEFLTYFQNEAQLEKSRLLSDRFSAERPKGSFSTLEIQRTEQGDSAMYLCASRDTGSRNNSPLHFGNGTRLTVT.